This is a list of T cell receptor beta chains from one sample in a study of blood T cell repertoires in COVID-19. This table comes from immunoSEQ multiplex PCR, and its TCRdb copy is limited to in-frame clones, with some not included. The sample shows tens of thousands of clones, roughly 80% of them seen only once. Sequenced sample: peripheral blood. These receptor sequences come from a human donor in a cohort sampled during active COVID-19. Both conserved end residues are part of each CDR3. D genes are given only for firm matches. Only part of the rows carry a size: once, few, many, or a class if the clone is expanded.

-	TRBV18	-	15	TRBJ1-1	TGTGCCAGCTCACCCCTTCAGGGGATGAACACTGAAGCTTTCTTT	CASSPLQGMNTEAFF
TRBD2	TRBV28	-	14	TRBJ2-7	TGTGCCAGCAGTTTGGGAGGGGTTGCCTACGAGCAGTACTTC	CASSLGGVAYEQYF
-	TRBV10-3	once	15	TRBJ1-1	TGTGCCATCAGTGAGTCGGCGGGCCTGAACACTGAAGCTTTCTTT	CAISESAGLNTEAFF
TRBD1	TRBV6-6	once	15	TRBJ2-3	TGTGCCAGCAGGTATAGACAGGGGAACACAGATACGCAGTATTTT	CASRYRQGNTDTQYF
TRBD2	TRBV7-6	-	19	TRBJ2-6	TGTGCCAGCAGCCCAACACGACTAGCGGGGGCGTCTGGGGCCAACGTCCTGACTTTC	CASSPTRLAGASGANVLTF
-	TRBV28	-	14	TRBJ2-7	TGTGCCAGCATTCGAGGAGGGACTGGCTACGAGCAGTACTTC	CASIRGGTGYEQYF
-	TRBV7-9	-	14	TRBJ1-1	TGTGCCAGCAGCGCCCAGACAGGGAACACTGAAGCTTTCTTT	CASSAQTGNTEAFF
-	TRBV7-9	-	14	TRBJ2-3	TGTGCCAGCAGCTTAGCTAGCCCCCCGGATACGCAGTATTTT	CASSLASPPDTQYF
TRBD1	TRBV7-6	-	18	TRBJ2-6	TGTGCCAGCAGCCCGGGGGACAGGGGGTTCCTCGGGGCCAACGTCCTGACTTTC	CASSPGDRGFLGANVLTF
-	TRBV15	-	14	TRBJ1-4	TGTGCCACCAGCAGAGGGTGGGCGAATGAAAAACTGTTTTTT	CATSRGWANEKLFF
TRBD2	TRBV10-2	-	15	TRBJ2-1	TGCGCCAGCAGAGGACTAGCGGGGGCTGCCGTAGAGCAGTTCTTC	CASRGLAGAAVEQFF
-	TRBV7-2	-	18	TRBJ2-1	TGTGCCAGCAGCTTAGCCCGCTTATTGACAGGGAGGTACAATGAGCAGTTCTTC	CASSLARLLTGRYNEQFF
TRBD1	TRBV27	-	19	TRBJ1-6	TGTGCCAGCAGTTTATCTCCCCGGACAGGCGCCAGATTGAATTCACCCCTCCACTTT	CASSLSPRTGARLNSPLHF
-	TRBV23-1	-	14	TRBJ2-1	TGCGCCAGCATCGGGTGGCGCTCCTACAATGAGCAGTTCTTC	CASIGWRSYNEQFF
TRBD2	TRBV7-2	-	18	TRBJ2-4	TGTGCCAGCAGCTTAGTACTAGCGGGAGCCGTTGGCAAAAACATTCAGTACTTC	CASSLVLAGAVGKNIQYF
TRBD1	TRBV19	-	17	TRBJ1-5	TGTGCCAGTAGCCTGGACCTCGGGACAGTAGGCAATCAGCCCCAGCATTTT	CASSLDLGTVGNQPQHF
-	TRBV6-2/TRBV6-3	-	15	TRBJ1-5	TGTGCCAGCAGTCCACAGGGCCCTAGCAATCAGCCCCAGCATTTT	CASSPQGPSNQPQHF
-	TRBV10-1	-	16	TRBJ2-2	TGCGCCAGCAGTGACACCGGCAGGGTGGACACCGGGGAGCTGTTTTTT	CASSDTGRVDTGELFF